What follows are 7 T cell receptor beta chains derived from one specimen sequenced in a study of OX40 agonist ivuxolimab in advanced cancers. Clones were read by immunoSEQ multiplex PCR, and TCRdb kept only the in-frame ones, dropping some. In the table there are some 73,000 clones, roughly 86% of which are singletons. The input for sequencing was CD4+ or CD8+ T cells sorted from blood, taken in a trial of the OX40 agonist ivuxolimab. These receptors were taken from an adult with an advanced solid tumor such as melanoma, head and neck, liver or kidney cancer.

The chain couples TRBV20-1 to TRBJ2-1; D remains unclear. V was pared by 6 bases and J by 11 bases, with 14 bases between. Germline-derived CDR1 and CDR2 are DFQATT and SNEGSKA (reference sequence). This CDR3 is 11 amino acids long. CDR3: CSAPRPAKQFF. The CDR3 DNA reads TGCAGTGCCCCGAGACCCGCCAAGCAGTTCTTC.

The chain uses TRBV7-3 and TRBJ2-1; 13 nucleotides line up with TRBD2. CDR1 and CDR2 (germline): SGHTA, FQGTGA. V was clipped by 4 bases and J by 7 bases; unmatched bases: 1. This CDR3 region has 14 residues. Here the CDR3 DNA reads TGTGCCAGCAGCTGGACTAGCGGGAGTAATGAGCAGTTCTTC. This codes for CASSWTSGSNEQFF.

The genes are TRBV27 and TRBJ1-6; no firm D call. The V and J ends lost 5 bases and 10 bases respectively, with 12 bases between them. The germline CDR1 and CDR2 sequences are MNHEY and SMNVEV (reference sequence). The CDR3 has 13 residues. CDR3: CASSRGQASPLHF. CDR3 DNA: TGTGCCAGCAGTCGAGGGCAGGCATCACCCCTCCACTTT.

This chain uses TRBV5-1 with TRBJ2-1; D may be TRBD1 (6 bases). The germline V gene has CDR1 SGHRS and CDR2 YFSETQ. The CDR3 sequence is 15 residues long. The V and J ends lost 5 bases and 8 bases respectively, with 20 bases between them. The CDR3 DNA reads TGCGCCAGCAGACGAAACCGGGACATTTACTATGAGCAGTTCTTC. Translation: CASRRNRDIYYEQFF.

The CDR3 coding sequence is TGTGCCAGCAGCTTGAGGGGTGGCAGCGTCGGCGCTGAAGCTTTCTTT. This sequence encodes CASSLRGGSVGAEAFF. V and J are TRBV5-7 and TRBJ1-1, with D maybe TRBD1 (5 bases). TRBV5-7 falls under the ORF class, with uncertain function. Trimming stripped 1 base from V and 6 bases from J, with 19 bases between. The CDR3 has 16 amino acids.

The sample holds a few counts of this clone. The chain recombines TRBV6-1 with TRBJ2-7, with TRBD1 identical over 8 bases. This CDR3 is 16 amino acids long. Per germline, CDR1 MNHNS and CDR2 SASEGT. V shed 1 base and J 3 bases; nucleotides not matched to a gene: 8. Here the CDR3 DNA reads TGTGCCAGCAGTGAAGGGGGGGCAGGGGGCGTCTACGAGCAGTACTTC. Residues: CASSEGGAGGVYEQYF.

This clone was counted once. The CDR3 DNA reads as TGTGCCAGCAGCGTAGCCCCGAGCACAGATACGCAGTATTTT. This gives the protein CASSVAPSTDTQYF. The V gene is TRBV9, the J gene TRBJ2-3; no clear D. Trimming stripped 0 bases from V and 0 bases from J, with 5 bases between. The CDR3 has 14 residues. Germline V lookup: CDR1 SGDLS, CDR2 YYNGEE.